This T cell receptor (beta chain) was identified in a study of radiation and T cells in renal cell carcinoma (TCRdb year 2020). Concerning the study at large: Samples were obtained from a clinical trial, in which 15 Gy stereotactic body radiation therapy was delivered to primary renal cell carcinomas and nephrectomy was performed 4 weeks later. A total of 4,016,671 unique CDR3 nucleotide sequences, encoding fewer than 3,000,000 unique CDR3 amino acid sequences, were found across all 50 or so samples. In total, about 53 samples, comprising around 26 tumors and around 27 peripheral blood samples, were subjected to TCR beta sequencing.

V gives up 6 bases and J gives up 7 bases, and the segment between their germline ends measures 21 bases. Based on the germline V gene (reference sequence), the CDR1 and CDR2 sequences are PRHDT and FYEKMQ. The CDR3 goes from the cysteine to the phenylalanine over 15 residues. Just CDR3 DNA is preserved here, 45 bases in frame from base 1. To note about this clone: It lacks a known antigen. Base qualities are not at hand, and no much larger clone is one base apart.

According to the study, the label for this sample's time point signals: blood 2 weeks post-SBRT. Sample treatment or condition, as interpreted from the label and publication: 15 Gy SBRT to primary tumor, nephrectomy 4 weeks later. To follow tumor-enriched clonotypes, peripheral blood was collected serially from radiation-treated patients at baseline and again at 2 weeks and 4 weeks after SBRT. Every patient's renal cell carcinoma showed clear cell pathology. Genomic DNA for TCR sequencing was prepared using the QIAamp DNA Blood Mini Kit (Qiagen). The analyses included just those samples that passed every quality control check. Following the manufacturer's recommendations, the immunoSEQ kit was used to generate TCR beta libraries from genomic DNA. To prepare libraries, a first multiplex PCR with proprietary primers was run, followed by a second PCR that added unique barcodes, and a bead cleanup was done after each round. A kit-provided positive control reaction and a negative control reaction were included in every sample batch. The final libraries were assessed on an Agilent 4200 TapeStation D1000 ScreenTape, pooled by volume, and quantified by qPCR. Sequencing was performed on an Illumina NextSeq500 with a MidOutput 150-cycle cartridge, and 156 Read1 and 15 Index1 cycles were run with kit custom primers. The pooled library was loaded at 0.75 to 1 pM, and around 20% PhiX control was spiked in. Processing in the source paper ran as follows. Vendor-processed data were analyzed in R, with a clonotype defined as all T cells sharing the same CDR3 nucleotide sequence. For clone abundance analyses, frequencies were normalized to the 10,000 most abundant clones in each sample. Public T cell clones, averaging fewer than five per sample, were removed before analysis. A difference in abundance of at least 32-fold between compartments was used to define tumor-enriched and baseline blood-enriched clonotypes. A beta-binomial differential abundance model was applied to find clonotypes that expanded or contracted between blood time points. Tumor-blood repertoire similarity was measured with the Baroni-Urbani and Buser coefficient, and group comparisons used two-tailed Wilcoxon tests in R. TCRdb retrieved this table from immuneACCESS and kept in-frame rearrangements only. Not all clones are present; in checked studies, unresolved V genes account for under half, and no reason is known for the remainder. Clonal size and the V and J genes are those of that table, whereas D and trimming came from the DNA. A total of approximately 120,000 clones appear in this sample, about four fifths of them only once. Of the sample, 4.5% to 7% is held by the ten largest clones.

Study-level results and caveats: Tracking of blood repertoire dynamics stopped at approximately four weeks after treatment, with no follow-up past that point. An increase in top tumor clonotypes in blood was observed from baseline to 2 weeks post-radiation, followed by contraction by 4 weeks, which was taken to suggest transient expansion of tumor-resident clones. Because pretreatment tumor biopsies were not available, the study could not determine whether clonotypes were already present within the tumor at baseline. Effects of radiation dose or scheduling on the TCR repertoire could not be addressed with the single-armed trial design.

Sequencing used blood, obtained from a patient whose treatment included radiotherapy and nephrectomy. The origin of this receptor is a man aged 50-60 years with renal cell carcinoma. The chain is assembled from TRBV13 and TRBJ1-2; the D region possibly corresponds to TRBD1 (5 bases align). DNA sequence: TGTGCCAGCAGAACTAGGGGCCTGGAATTGGGTGGCTACACCTTC. This gives the protein CASRTRGLELGGYTF.